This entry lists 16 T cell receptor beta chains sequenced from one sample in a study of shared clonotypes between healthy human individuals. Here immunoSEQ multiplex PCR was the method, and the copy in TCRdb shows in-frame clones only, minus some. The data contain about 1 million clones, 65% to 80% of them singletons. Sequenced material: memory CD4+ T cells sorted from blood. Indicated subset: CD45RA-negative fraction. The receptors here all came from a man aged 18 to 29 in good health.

Here the CDR3 reads CASGSETGGRGYTF. CDR3 sequence (DNA): TGTGCCAGCGGTTCTGAGACAGGGGGCAGGGGCTACACCTTC. The V and J genes are TRBV25-1 and TRBJ1-2; 10 nucleotides line up with TRBD1. CDR3 length: 14 amino acids. From germline, CDR1 is MGHDK and CDR2 SYGVNS. J was trimmed by 8 bases and V by 8 bases; bases with no gene match: 11.

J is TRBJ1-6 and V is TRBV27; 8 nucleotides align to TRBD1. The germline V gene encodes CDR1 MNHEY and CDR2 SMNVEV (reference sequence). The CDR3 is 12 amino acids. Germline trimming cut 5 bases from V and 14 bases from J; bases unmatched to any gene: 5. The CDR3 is CASSPSTGALHF. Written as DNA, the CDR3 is TGTGCCAGCAGTCCCTCGACAGGGGCCCTCCACTTT.

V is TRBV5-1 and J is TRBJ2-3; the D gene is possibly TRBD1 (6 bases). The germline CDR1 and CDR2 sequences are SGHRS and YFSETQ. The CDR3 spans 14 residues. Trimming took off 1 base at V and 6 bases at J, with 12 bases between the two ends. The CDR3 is CASSLTAGADTQYF. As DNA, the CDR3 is TGCGCCAGCAGCTTGACCGCAGGGGCGGATACGCAGTATTTT.

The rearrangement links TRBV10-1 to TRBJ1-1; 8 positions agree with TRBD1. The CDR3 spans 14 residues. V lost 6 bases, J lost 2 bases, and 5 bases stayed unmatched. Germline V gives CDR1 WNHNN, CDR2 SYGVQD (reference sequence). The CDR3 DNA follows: TGCGCCAGCAGGCCCGGGACAGGAAACACTGAAGCTTTCTTT. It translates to CASRPGTGNTEAFF.

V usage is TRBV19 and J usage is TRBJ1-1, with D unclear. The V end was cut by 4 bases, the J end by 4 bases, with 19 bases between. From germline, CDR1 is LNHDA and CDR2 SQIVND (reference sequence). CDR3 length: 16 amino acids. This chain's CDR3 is CASSRPRGKQFTEAFF. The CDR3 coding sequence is TGTGCCAGTAGTAGGCCCCGGGGTAAGCAGTTCACTGAAGCTTTCTTT.

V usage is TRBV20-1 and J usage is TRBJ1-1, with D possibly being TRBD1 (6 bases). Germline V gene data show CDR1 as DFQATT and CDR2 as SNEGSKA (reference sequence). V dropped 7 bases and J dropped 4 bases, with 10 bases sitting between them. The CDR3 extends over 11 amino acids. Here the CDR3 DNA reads TGCAGTGGTGGACAGCGCACTGAAGCTTTCTTT. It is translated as CSGGQRTEAFF.

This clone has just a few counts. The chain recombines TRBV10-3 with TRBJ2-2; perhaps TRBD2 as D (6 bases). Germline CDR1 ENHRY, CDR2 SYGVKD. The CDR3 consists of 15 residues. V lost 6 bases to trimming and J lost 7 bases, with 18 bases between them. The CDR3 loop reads CAIRNAGLSNGELFF. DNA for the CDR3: TGTGCCATCAGGAATGCGGGACTCTCGAACGGGGAGCTGTTTTTT.

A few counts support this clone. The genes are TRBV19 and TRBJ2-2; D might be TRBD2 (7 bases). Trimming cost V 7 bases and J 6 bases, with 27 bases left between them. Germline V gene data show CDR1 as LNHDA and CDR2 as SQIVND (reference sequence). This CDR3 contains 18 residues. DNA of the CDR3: TGTGCCAGTACCCCCCCGTCTGGCAGGGGAAGCGGGGCCGGGGAGCTGTTTTTT. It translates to CASTPPSGRGSGAGELFF.

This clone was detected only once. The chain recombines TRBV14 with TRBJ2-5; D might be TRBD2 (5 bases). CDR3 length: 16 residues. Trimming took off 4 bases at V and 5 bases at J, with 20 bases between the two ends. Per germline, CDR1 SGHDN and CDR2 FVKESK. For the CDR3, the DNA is TGTGCCAGCAGCCCGGGCACGGGGTCCTGGCGGGAGACCCAGTACTTC. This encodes CASSPGTGSWRETQYF. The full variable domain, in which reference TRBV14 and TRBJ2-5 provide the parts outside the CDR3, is EAGVTQFPSHSVIEKGQTVTLRCDPISGHDNLYWYRRVMGKEIKFLLHFVKESKQDESGMPNNRFLAERTGGTYSTLKVQPAELEDSGVYFCASSPGTGSWRETQYFGPGTRLLVL.

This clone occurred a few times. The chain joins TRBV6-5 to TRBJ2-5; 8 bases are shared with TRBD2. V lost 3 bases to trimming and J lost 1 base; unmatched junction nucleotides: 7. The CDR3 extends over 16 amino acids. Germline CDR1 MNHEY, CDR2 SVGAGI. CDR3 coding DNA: TGTGCCAGCAGTTATAGAAGCGGGGGCCTCCAAGAGACCCAGTACTTC. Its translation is CASSYRSGGLQETQYF.

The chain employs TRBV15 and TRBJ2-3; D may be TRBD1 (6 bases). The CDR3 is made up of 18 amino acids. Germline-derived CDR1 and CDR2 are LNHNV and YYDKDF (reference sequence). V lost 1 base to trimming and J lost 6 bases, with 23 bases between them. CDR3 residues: CATSRAGQRRKSTDTQYF. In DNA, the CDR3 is TGTGCCACCAGCAGAGCAGGACAGAGAAGAAAATCTACTGATACGCAGTATTTT.

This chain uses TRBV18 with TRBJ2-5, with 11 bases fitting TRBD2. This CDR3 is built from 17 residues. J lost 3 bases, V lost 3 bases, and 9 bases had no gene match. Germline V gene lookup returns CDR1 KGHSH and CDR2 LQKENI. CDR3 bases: TGTGCCAGCTCACCCCGACTAGCGGGGACGCCTGAAGAGACCCAGTACTTC. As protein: CASSPRLAGTPEETQYF.

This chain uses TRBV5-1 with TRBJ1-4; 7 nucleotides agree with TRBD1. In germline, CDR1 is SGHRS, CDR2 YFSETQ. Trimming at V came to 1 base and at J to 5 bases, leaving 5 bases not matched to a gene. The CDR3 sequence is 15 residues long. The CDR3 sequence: CASSLYGQANEKLFF. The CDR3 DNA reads TGCGCCAGCAGCTTGTACGGACAGGCAAATGAAAAACTGTTTTTT.

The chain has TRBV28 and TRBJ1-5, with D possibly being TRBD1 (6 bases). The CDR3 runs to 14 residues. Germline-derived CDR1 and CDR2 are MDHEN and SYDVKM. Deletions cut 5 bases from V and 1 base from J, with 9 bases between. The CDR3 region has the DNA TGTGCCAGCAGTGGACAGCAGAGCAATCAGCCCCAGCATTTT. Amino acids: CASSGQQSNQPQHF.

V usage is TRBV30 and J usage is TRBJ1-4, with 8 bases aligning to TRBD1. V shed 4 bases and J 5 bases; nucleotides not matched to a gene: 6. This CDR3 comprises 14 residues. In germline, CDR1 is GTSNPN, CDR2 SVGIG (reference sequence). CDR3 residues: CAWMARQGNEKLFF. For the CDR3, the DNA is TGTGCCTGGATGGCGCGACAGGGGAATGAAAAACTGTTTTTT.

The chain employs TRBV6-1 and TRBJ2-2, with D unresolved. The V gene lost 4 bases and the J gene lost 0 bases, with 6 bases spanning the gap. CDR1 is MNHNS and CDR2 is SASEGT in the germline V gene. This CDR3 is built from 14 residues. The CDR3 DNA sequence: TGTGCCAGCAGTGTGAGCGCGAACACCGGGGAGCTGTTTTTT. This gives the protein CASSVSANTGELFF.